A single sample is the source of the 5 T cell receptor beta chains below, sequenced in a study of identifying expanded T cells in peripheral blood. Using immunoSEQ multiplex PCR, the repertoire was profiled, and TCRdb retains in-frame clones only, with some absent. The data contain under 90,000 clones, around nine tenths of them seen just once; the ten biggest clones take up 2.8%. The sequenced sample was blood. The source is a person between 18 and 75 years old in good health.

A few counts support this clone. The chain employs TRBV19 and TRBJ1-3; no clear D gene. Germline loops: CDR1 LNHDA, CDR2 SQIVND (reference sequence). The length of the CDR3 is 16 residues. The ends were cut back, 9 bases at V and 0 bases at J, with 18 bases in the middle. The CDR3: CASLSHSQDSGNTIYF. The CDR3, as DNA: TGTGCCAGCTTATCCCACTCCCAGGACTCTGGAAACACCATATATTTT.

The rearrangement links TRBV19 to TRBJ2-2; 8 nucleotides align to TRBD2. This CDR3 is built from 15 residues. CDR1 and CDR2 (germline): LNHDA, SQIVND (reference sequence). J lost 5 bases, V lost 8 bases, and 10 bases had no gene match. The chain's CDR3 is CASFSPGLGTGELFF. For the CDR3, the DNA is TGTGCCAGTTTTTCACCGGGACTAGGAACCGGGGAGCTGTTTTTT.

The rearrangement uses TRBV7-2 and TRBJ1-5; 7 nucleotides align to TRBD1. The germline V gene encodes CDR1 SGHTA and CDR2 FQGNSA. V was clipped by 5 bases and J by 1 base; unmatched bases: 2. The CDR3 covers 14 residues. The DNA of the CDR3 is TGTGCCAGCAGCCCGACAGGGAGCAATCAGCCCCAGCATTTT. It codes for CASSPTGSNQPQHF.

The chain combines TRBV7-3 with TRBJ1-2, with 9 bases identical to TRBD1. This CDR3 spans 16 amino acids. Trimming cost V 2 bases and J 4 bases; bases outside gene matches: 8. Germline V gives CDR1 SGHTA, CDR2 FQGTGA. DNA of the CDR3: TGTGCCAGCAGCTTAGCTGGGGGACAGGGTGGCTATGGCTACACCTTC. As protein: CASSLAGGQGGYGYTF. Full variable domain (outside the CDR3, taken from reference TRBV7-3 and TRBJ1-2): GAGVSQTPSNKVTEKGKYVELRCDPISGHTALYWYRQSLGQGPEFLIYFQGTGAADDSGLPNDRFFAVRPEGSVSTLKIQRTERGDSAVYLCASSLAGGQGGYGYTFGSGTRLTVV.

V is TRBV5-8 and J is TRBJ1-6; the D is unclear. Germline-derived CDR1 and CDR2 are SGHTS and YDEGEE. This CDR3 is built from 13 residues. V lost 0 bases, J lost 8 bases, and 6 bases lay in between. CDR3 DNA sequence: TGTGCCAGCAGCTTGGGGGGTGATTCACCCCTCCACTTT. Protein sequence: CASSLGGDSPLHF.